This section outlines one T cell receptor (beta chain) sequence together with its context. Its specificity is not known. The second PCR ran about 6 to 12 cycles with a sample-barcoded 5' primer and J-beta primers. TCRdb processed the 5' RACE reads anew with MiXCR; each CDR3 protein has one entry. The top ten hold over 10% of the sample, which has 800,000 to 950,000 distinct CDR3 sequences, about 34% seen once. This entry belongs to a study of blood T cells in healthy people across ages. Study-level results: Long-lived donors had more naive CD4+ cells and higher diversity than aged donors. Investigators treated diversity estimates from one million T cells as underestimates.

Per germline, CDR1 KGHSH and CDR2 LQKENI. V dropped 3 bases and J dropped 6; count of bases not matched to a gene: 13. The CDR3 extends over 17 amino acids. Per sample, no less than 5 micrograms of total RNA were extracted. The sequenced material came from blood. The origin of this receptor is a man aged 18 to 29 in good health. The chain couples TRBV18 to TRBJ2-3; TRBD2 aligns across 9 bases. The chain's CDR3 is CASSPRTSATGWDTQYF. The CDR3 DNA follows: TGTGCCAGCTCACCCCGGACTAGCGCTACGGGATGGGATACGCAGTATTTT. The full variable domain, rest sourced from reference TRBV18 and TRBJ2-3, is NAGVMQNPRHLVRRRGQEARLRCSPMKGHSHVYWYRQLPEEGLKFMVYLQKENIIDESGMPKERFSAEFPKEGPSILRIQQVVRGDSAAYFCASSPRTSATGWDTQYFGPGTRLTVL.